This T cell receptor beta chain appears in the sequencing data of a study of T cells in Graves' hyperthyroidism and ophthalmopathy. Germline lookup yields CDR1 MNHEY and CDR2 SVGEGT. Trimming stripped 11 bases from V and 1 base from J, with 11 bases between. This CDR3 is built from 12 residues. At least ten counts were recorded for this clonotype. RNA transcripts gave rise to amplified TCR beta CDR3 regions. TCR CDR3 underwent first-round RT-PCR with the HTBI primer set. TCRdb passed the multiplex PCR reads through MiXCR, listing each CDR3 protein once. The table has about 690,000 distinct CDR3 sequences, 15% to 20% seen once.

The chain joins TRBV6-2 or TRBV6-3 to TRBJ1-1, with D unclear. The clonotype was recovered from a man in his fifties or sixties with Graves' hyperthyroidism. The sample taken for sequencing was blood. CDR3 protein: CASSTANTEAFF. For the CDR3, the DNA is TGTGCCTCCTCGACGGCGAACACTGAAGCTTTCTTT.